This is a list of T cell receptor beta chains from one sample in a study of blood T cell repertoires in COVID-19. The repertoire was sequenced with immunoSEQ multiplex PCR; TCRdb's copy has only in-frame clones and lacks some. The sample lists approximately 170,000 clones, around nine tenths occurring once. Input material: peripheral blood. These receptors were obtained from a man in his fifties or sixties who had recovered from COVID-19. The CDR3 runs from the conserved cysteine through the conserved F or W. Rows may omit the clone size; those that give it use once, few, many or a size class.

clone_size,v_call,j_call,cdr3_aa
NA,TRBV27,TRBJ1-1,CASCKLGGSGTEAFF
NA,TRBV2,TRBJ2-3,CASRGLAGDTQYF
NA,TRBV6-1,TRBJ2-7,CASSDLALSSYEQYF
NA,TRBV7-3,TRBJ2-1,CASSPVADSYNEQFF
NA,TRBV19,TRBJ1-2,CASSISGTVDGYTF
NA,TRBV9,TRBJ2-3,CASSVSGGAPDTQYF
NA,TRBV6-1,TRBJ1-2,CASSGGDRGHYYGYTF
NA,TRBV5-4,TRBJ2-1,CASSLDALAGGEQFF
NA,TRBV5-1,TRBJ2-4,CASSLDPSAKNIQYF
NA,TRBV4-3,TRBJ2-7,CASSPQGGPYEQYF
NA,TRBV6-5,TRBJ1-2,CASSMDSLYGYTF
NA,TRBV12-3/TRBV12-4,TRBJ1-2,CASSLSRFYGYTF
NA,TRBV7-2,TRBJ2-2,CASSRDRATGELFF
once,TRBV7-6,TRBJ1-3,CASSLGEGTGNTIYF
NA,TRBV11-2,TRBJ2-7,CASSPPGLGSYEQYF
once,TRBV5-1,TRBJ2-5,CASSWGGQGRETQYF
NA,TRBV6-2/TRBV6-3,TRBJ2-1,CASSRDRANPTYNEQFF
NA,TRBV7-9,TRBJ2-1,CASSPTSGGVSYNEQFF
NA,TRBV3-1/TRBV3-2,TRBJ2-7,CASSQPGQGYEQYF
few,TRBV9,TRBJ2-5,CASSAGSLAGDETQYF
NA,TRBV29-1,TRBJ1-2,CSVEARGNYGYTF
few,TRBV12-3/TRBV12-4,TRBJ2-2,CASREAGELFF
NA,TRBV7-6,TRBJ2-1,CASSPRAGIYNEQFF
NA,TRBV4-3,TRBJ2-1,CASSQDQRFTSSYNEQFF
NA,TRBV29-1,TRBJ2-7,CSVDTGGHEQYF
once,TRBV7-3,TRBJ2-7,CASSSTSGSYEQYF